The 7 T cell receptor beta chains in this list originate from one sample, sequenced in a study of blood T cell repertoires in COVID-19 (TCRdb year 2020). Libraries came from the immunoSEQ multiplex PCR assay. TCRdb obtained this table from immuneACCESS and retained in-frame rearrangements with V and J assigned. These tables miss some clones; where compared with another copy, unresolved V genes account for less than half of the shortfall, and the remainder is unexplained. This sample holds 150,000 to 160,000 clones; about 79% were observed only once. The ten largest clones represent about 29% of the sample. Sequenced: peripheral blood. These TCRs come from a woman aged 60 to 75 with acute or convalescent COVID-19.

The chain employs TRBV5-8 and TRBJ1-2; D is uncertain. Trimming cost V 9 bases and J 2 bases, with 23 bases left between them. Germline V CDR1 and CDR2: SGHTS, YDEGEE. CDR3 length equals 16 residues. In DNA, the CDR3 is TGTGCCATGCCCGGGAGCAGAGCCATCCCAAACTATGGCTACACCTTC. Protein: CAMPGSRAIPNYGYTF.

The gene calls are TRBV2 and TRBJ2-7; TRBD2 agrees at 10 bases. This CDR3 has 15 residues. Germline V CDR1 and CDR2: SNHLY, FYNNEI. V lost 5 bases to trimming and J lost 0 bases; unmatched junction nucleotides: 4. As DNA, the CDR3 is TGTGCCAGCAGTCCTAGCGGGGGCCTCTCCTACGAGCAGTACTTC. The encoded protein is CASSPSGGLSYEQYF.

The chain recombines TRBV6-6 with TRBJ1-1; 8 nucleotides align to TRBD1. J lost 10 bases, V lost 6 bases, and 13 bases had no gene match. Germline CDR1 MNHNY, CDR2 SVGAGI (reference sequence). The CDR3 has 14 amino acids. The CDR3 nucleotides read TGTGCCAGCAGCACAGGGGGAGGGTATAAGGGAGCTTTCTTT. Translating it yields CASSTGGGYKGAFF.

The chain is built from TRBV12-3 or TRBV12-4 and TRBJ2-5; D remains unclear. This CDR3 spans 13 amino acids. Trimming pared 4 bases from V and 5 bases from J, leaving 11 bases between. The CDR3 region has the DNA TGTGCCAGCAGTTCCGCAACCGGGGAGACCCAGTACTTC. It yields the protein CASSSATGETQYF.

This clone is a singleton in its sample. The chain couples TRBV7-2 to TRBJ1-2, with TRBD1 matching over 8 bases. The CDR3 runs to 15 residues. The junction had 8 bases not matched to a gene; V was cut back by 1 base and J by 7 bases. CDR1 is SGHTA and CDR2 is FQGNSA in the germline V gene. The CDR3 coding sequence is TGTGCCAGCAGCTTAGATTACCAGGGGGCAGGTGGCTACACCTTC. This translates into CASSLDYQGAGGYTF.

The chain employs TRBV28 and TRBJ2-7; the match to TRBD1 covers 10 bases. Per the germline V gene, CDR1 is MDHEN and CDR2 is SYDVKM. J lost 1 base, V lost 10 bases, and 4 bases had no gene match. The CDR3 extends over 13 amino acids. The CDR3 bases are TGTGCCACCCGGACAGGGGGGTCCTACGAGCAGTACGTC. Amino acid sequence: CATRTGGSYEQYV.

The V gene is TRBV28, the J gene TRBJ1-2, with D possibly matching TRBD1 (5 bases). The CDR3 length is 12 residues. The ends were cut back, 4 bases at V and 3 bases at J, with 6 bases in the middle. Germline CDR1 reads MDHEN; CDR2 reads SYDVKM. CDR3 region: CASSSTDYGYTF. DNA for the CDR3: TGTGCCAGCAGTTCGACAGACTATGGCTACACCTTC.